The rows below give T cell receptor beta chains drawn from one sample of a study of a mutant IDH1 vaccine in newly diagnosed glioma. Libraries were prepared by immunoSEQ multiplex PCR; TCRdb keeps only in-frame clonotypes and omits some of them. The data hold approximately 56,000 clones, with roughly 76% observed a single time. These receptors' antigens are unknown. This specimen was PBMCs, taken from a glioma patient whose treatment included an IDH1 peptide vaccine. The receptors shown here come from a man aged 50 to 59 with glioma. The CDR3 runs from the conserved cysteine through the conserved F or W.

>TRBJ2-7|TRBV5-1
CASSPNRGQGAYEQYF
>TRBJ2-3|TRBV5-1
CASSLGQSDTQYF
>TRBJ1-2|TRBV27
CASSPWASRANYGYTF
>TRBJ2-6|TRBV19
CASRGASSGANVLTF
>TRBJ1-2|TRBV18
CASSPTEDGYTF
>TRBJ2-3|TRBV30
CALAGEGEGTDTQYF
>TRBJ2-1|TRBV4-1
CASSQEEVSYNEQFF
>TRBJ2-7|TRBV10-3
CAISGPGQGGTSYEQYF
>TRBJ2-7|TRBV19
CASSIAAGGTNEQYF
>TRBJ2-1|TRBV19
CASSTPGQGGKGISYNEQFF
>TRBJ2-1|TRBV2
CASRYTSNEQFF
>TRBJ1-1|TRBV27
CASRYSGGLDTEAFF
>TRBJ1-1|TRBV7-2
CASSPRDLGTEAFF
>TRBJ2-3|TRBV2
CASSELRDADTQYF
>TRBJ1-5|TRBV5-1
CASSSAGGGQPQHF
>TRBJ1-2|TRBV2
CASRLGMDGYTF
>TRBJ2-1|TRBV10-3
CATHSRGYNEQFF
>TRBJ2-7|TRBV5-5
CASSLAQGQGFLF
>TRBJ2-2|TRBV4-2
CASSQGNRGRNTGELFF
>TRBJ1-1|TRBV2
CASSGFQDSEAFF
>TRBJ2-2|TRBV19
CASSISSGGRANTGELFF
>TRBJ2-1|TRBV2
CASRGGVAGANEQFF
>TRBJ1-3|TRBV18
CATSTGGGNTIYF
>TRBJ1-5|TRBV2
CASDIQGGDQPQHF
>TRBJ2-7|TRBV7-8
CASSFRDTSYEQYF
>TRBJ2-3|TRBV27
CASSLYGRDTDTQYF
>TRBJ2-5|TRBV30
CAWAGGLSQETQYF
>TRBJ2-7|TRBV2
CASSDPGQGYEQYF
>TRBJ2-5|TRBV4-2
CASSQGTSGGAGETQYF
>TRBJ2-3|TRBV10-3
CAISALAGEDTQYF
>TRBJ2-2|TRBV6-6
CASRTNTGELFF
>TRBJ1-5|TRBV15
CATSLSPDNQSPQHF
>TRBJ1-5|TRBV4-3
CASSQDVSGNQPQHF
>TRBJ1-4|TRBV5-6
CASSHSAPGQPAGNEKLFF
>TRBJ2-1|TRBV5-4
CASSLGTSEQFF
>TRBJ2-1|TRBV2
CASSLRREQFF
>TRBJ1-1|TRBV4-1
CASSQEKGQNTEAFF
>TRBJ1-1|TRBV4-1
CASSHAVGGGTEAFF
>TRBJ1-4|TRBV9
CASSASPREDEKLFF
>TRBJ1-2|TRBV4-1
CASSSTIGAGGYTF
>TRBJ1-5|TRBV9
CASSPTGLSNQPQHF
>TRBJ2-1|TRBV30
CAWSVRRGGYNEQFF
>TRBJ2-7|TRBV7-2
CASSTPSGYEQYF
>TRBJ2-3|TRBV5-4
CASSLRGLALFADTQYF
>TRBJ1-3|TRBV6-1
CASSAEAGNTIYF
>TRBJ1-5|TRBV7-8
CASSPGRNQPQHF
>TRBJ1-6|TRBV4-1
CASSQRQGGTTKTPLHF
>TRBJ2-1|TRBV7-6
CASSLSGATYNEQFF
>TRBJ2-7|TRBV5-1
CASSLRGTGPPYEQYF
>TRBJ1-2|TRBV6-4
CASSVTGRGYTF
>TRBJ1-5|TRBV2
CASSAGQGGQPQHF
>TRBJ1-1|TRBV9
CASSVGDRDYTEAFF
>TRBJ1-5|TRBV2
CASSLGGQQPQHF
>TRBJ2-1|TRBV5-4
CASSLGTDTYNEQFF
>TRBJ2-7|TRBV30
CAWSVTQGSYEQYF